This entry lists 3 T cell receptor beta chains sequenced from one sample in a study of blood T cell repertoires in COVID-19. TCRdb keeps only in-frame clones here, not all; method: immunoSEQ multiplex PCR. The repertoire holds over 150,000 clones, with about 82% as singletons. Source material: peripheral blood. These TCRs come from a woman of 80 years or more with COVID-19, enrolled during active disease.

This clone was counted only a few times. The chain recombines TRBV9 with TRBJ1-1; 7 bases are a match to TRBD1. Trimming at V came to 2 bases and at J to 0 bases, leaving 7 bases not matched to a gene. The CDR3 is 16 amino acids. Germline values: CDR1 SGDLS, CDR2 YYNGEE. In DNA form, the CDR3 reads TGTGCCAGCAGCGTCTCCAAGGGACAGCTGAACACTGAAGCTTTCTTT. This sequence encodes CASSVSKGQLNTEAFF.

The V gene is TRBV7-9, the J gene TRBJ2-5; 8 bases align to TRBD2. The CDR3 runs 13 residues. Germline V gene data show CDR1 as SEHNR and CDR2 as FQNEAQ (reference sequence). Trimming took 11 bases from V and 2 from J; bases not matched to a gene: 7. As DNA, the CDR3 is TGTGCCGGAGTTGGCGGGGGGCAAGAGACCCAGTACTTC. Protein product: CAGVGGGQETQYF.

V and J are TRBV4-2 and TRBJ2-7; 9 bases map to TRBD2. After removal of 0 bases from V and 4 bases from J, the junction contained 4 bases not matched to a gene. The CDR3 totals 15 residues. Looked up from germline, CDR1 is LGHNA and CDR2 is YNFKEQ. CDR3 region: CASSQELAGSYEQYF. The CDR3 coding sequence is TGTGCCAGCAGCCAAGAACTAGCGGGTTCTTACGAGCAGTACTTC.